This record covers a single T cell receptor (beta chain). No antigen is known for it. This record belongs to a study of Ad26.COV2.S vaccination and SARS-CoV-2 variants. Study conclusions and caveats: People who got the vaccine had more spike-specific TCR breadth than people who got placebo. Researchers cautioned that TCR breadth and depth analyses may have underestimated total T cell responses.

Treatment denoted: over 15 received Ad26.COV2.S at low or high dose, single or two shots; about 5 received placebo; per-sample allocation not given. Following the first vaccine or placebo injection, samples were taken on day 63. This table comes from immunoSEQ multiplex PCR, and its TCRdb copy is limited to in-frame clones, with some not included. The sample contains approximately 450,000 clones, roughly 90% of which appear only once. Germline-derived CDR1 and CDR2 are SGDLS and YYNGEE. The ends were cut back, 0 bases at V and 0 bases at J, with 7 bases in the middle. The CDR3 loop spans 15 amino acids.

The chain links TRBV9 to TRBJ2-1; D is unresolved. This sequence originates from a person aged 18-65 years who received the Ad26.COV2.S COVID-19 vaccine or a placebo. Sequenced here: peripheral blood, sampled in a trial of Ad26.COV2.S vaccine versus placebo. CDR3 DNA: TGTGCCAGCAGCGTAGATCCGAGCTCCTACAATGAGCAGTTCTTC. Encoded protein: CASSVDPSSYNEQFF.